These 30 T cell receptor beta chains share one sample of origin, sequenced in a study of cytomegalovirus exposure and HLA in healthy donors. Using immunoSEQ multiplex PCR, the repertoire was profiled, and TCRdb retains in-frame clones only, with some absent. The data contain about 140,000 clones, just over 90% of them singletons. The material sequenced was PBMCs. The receptors here all came from a man aged 18 to 30 in good health and CMV-seronegative.

The gene calls are TRBV7-9 and TRBJ2-5; a weak D match, TRBD1 (6 bases). V gave up 3 bases and J gave up 4 bases, with 15 bases separating them. Germline-derived CDR1 and CDR2 are SEHNR and FQNEAQ (reference sequence). The CDR3 covers 15 residues. The CDR3 loop is CASSFVTGSSETQYF. CDR3 nucleotides: TGTGCCAGCAGCTTCGTAACAGGGTCTTCAGAGACCCAGTACTTC.

The rearrangement links TRBV11-2 to TRBJ1-1, with D maybe TRBD1 (6 bases). Per germline, CDR1 SGHAT and CDR2 FQNNGV. This CDR3 spans 16 amino acids. The ends were cut back, 6 bases at V and 5 bases at J, with 22 bases in the middle. The CDR3 DNA follows: TGTGCCAGCAGATTCTCGCACAGGGTCGGCGATACTGAAGCTTTCTTT. Translation: CASRFSHRVGDTEAFF.

The chain recombines TRBV19 with TRBJ2-1, with TRBD2 matching over 10 bases. Germline values: CDR1 LNHDA, CDR2 SQIVND (reference sequence). The CDR3 contains 17 residues. The V gene end was trimmed by 2 bases and the J gene end by 5 bases; junction bases not matched to a gene: 9. The CDR3 nucleotides read TGTGCCAGTAGTATATTACGAGCGGGAGGGCGGGACAATGAGCAGTTCTTC. Protein sequence: CASSILRAGGRDNEQFF.

The rearrangement links TRBV19 to TRBJ1-1; D gene unclear. V was cut by 3 bases and J by 1 base, with 9 bases left in between. This CDR3 is 14 amino acids long. Looked up from germline, CDR1 is LNHDA and CDR2 is SQIVND (reference sequence). Here the CDR3 reads CASSIPQANTEAFF. The CDR3 DNA is TGTGCCAGTAGTATTCCCCAGGCGAACACTGAAGCTTTCTTT.

The rearrangement uses TRBV19 and TRBJ1-5, with D maybe TRBD1 (6 bases). Deletions cut 5 bases from V and 0 bases from J, with 11 bases between. The CDR3 has 15 amino acids. CDR1 LNHDA and CDR2 SQIVND come from the germline V gene (reference sequence). The CDR3 nucleotides read TGTGCCAGTAGTTTGGACAGTTATAGCAATCAGCCCCAGCATTTT. It encodes CASSLDSYSNQPQHF.

This clone was recorded once. This rearrangement joins TRBV7-9 to TRBJ2-6, with D unclear. Trimming left V 7 bases short and J 0 bases short, with 7 bases between. CDR3 length: 14 residues. Germline assignment: CDR1 SEHNR and CDR2 FQNEAQ (reference sequence). CDR3 sequence (DNA): TGTGCCAGCACGCGCGTCTCTGGGGCCAACGTCCTGACTTTC. Encoded protein: CASTRVSGANVLTF. The entire variable domain, with the rest obtained from reference TRBV7-9 and TRBJ2-6, is as follows: DTGVSQNPRHKITKRGQNVTFRCDPISEHNRLYWYRQTLGQGPEFLTYFQNEAQLEKSRLLSDRFSAERPKGSFSTLEIQRTEQGDSAMYLCASTRVSGANVLTFGAGSRLTVL.

The chain carries TRBV11-3 and TRBJ1-4, with TRBD1 identical over 9 bases. The germline V gene encodes CDR1 SGHNT and CDR2 YENEEA. The CDR3 contains 14 residues. V shed 4 bases, J shed 4 bases, and the junction held 1 base outside the gene matches. CDR3 residues: CASSSDRGNEKLFF. The CDR3 nucleotides are TGTGCCAGCAGCTCGGACAGGGGTAATGAAAAACTGTTTTTT.

The V and J genes are TRBV27 and TRBJ1-4; TRBD1 might be the D (6 bases). The CDR3 is 15 amino acids. Germline V gene data show CDR1 as MNHEY and CDR2 as SMNVEV (reference sequence). The V end lost 2 bases, the J end lost 8 bases, and 15 bases lay between the germline ends. The CDR3 DNA follows: TGTGCCAGCAGTTTAGAAAGGACAGCCCCAGAAAAACTGTTTTTT. Translating gives CASSLERTAPEKLFF.

This rearrangement joins TRBV9 to TRBJ2-3; maybe TRBD2 (6 bases). The CDR3 runs to 16 residues. Trimming removed 3 bases at V and 0 bases at J, with 14 bases between. Germline V gene lookup returns CDR1 SGDLS and CDR2 YYNGEE. CDR3 nucleotide sequence: TGTGCCAGCAGCGGGGGGGAGCGGTATAGCACAGATACGCAGTATTTT. Amino acids: CASSGGERYSTDTQYF. Combining the CDR3 with reference TRBV9 and TRBJ2-3 gives the whole variable domain DSGVTQTPKHLITATGQRVTLRCSPRSGDLSVYWYQQSLDQGLQFLIQYYNGEERAKGNILERFSAQQFPDLHSELNLSSLELGDSALYFCASSGGERYSTDTQYFGPGTRLTVL.

The chain uses TRBV6-1 and TRBJ1-2; TRBD1 matches 7 bases. Unmatched junction bases numbered 8, after V lost 0 bases and J lost 7 bases. This CDR3 is 15 amino acids long. CDR1 is MNHNS, CDR2 SASEGT, per germline. CDR3 residues: CASSEAVAGGGGYTF. The CDR3 DNA reads as TGTGCCAGCAGTGAAGCAGTGGCAGGGGGTGGTGGCTACACCTTC.

V usage is TRBV9 and J usage is TRBJ2-5, with 12 bases matching TRBD2. CDR1 and CDR2 from the germline V gene are SGDLS and YYNGEE. CDR3 size: 19 residues. After removal of 4 bases from V and 5 bases from J, the junction contained 18 bases not matched to a gene. The CDR3 DNA reads TGTGCCAGCAGCCCATCGGGGGCTAGCGGGAGGGAGCAGGGGGAGACCCAGTACTTC. This translates into CASSPSGASGREQGETQYF.

The chain uses TRBV5-6 and TRBJ2-3; 14 bases agree with TRBD2. Germline V lookup: CDR1 SGHDT, CDR2 YYEEEE. V was clipped by 5 bases and J by 0 bases; unmatched bases: 8. The CDR3 consists of 18 residues. The DNA for the CDR3 is TGTGCCAGCAGTCCCGGGACTAGCGGGGGAGAAAGCACAGATACGCAGTATTTT. Its translation: CASSPGTSGGESTDTQYF.

The J gene is TRBJ2-1, the V gene TRBV10-1; D is possibly TRBD1 (7 bases). Germline CDR1 WNHNN, CDR2 SYGVQD (reference sequence). This CDR3 has 14 amino acids. V was shortened by 3 bases and J by 10 bases, with 16 bases between the two germline ends. The chain's CDR3 is CASSEAGRGWEQFF. Written as DNA, the CDR3 is TGCGCCAGCAGTGAAGCGGGCAGGGGGTGGGAGCAGTTCTTC.

The chain has TRBV5-8 and TRBJ2-7; D possibly corresponds to TRBD1 (6 bases). The germline V gene encodes CDR1 SGHTS and CDR2 YDEGEE. V was shortened by 7 bases and J by 2 bases, with 13 bases between the two germline ends. The CDR3 covers 13 residues. The DNA of the CDR3 is TGTGCCAGCGGAAGGACAGTCCCCTACGAGCAGTACGTC. As protein: CASGRTVPYEQYV.

The V call is TRBV6-5, the J call TRBJ1-5; D is undetermined. Germline assignment: CDR1 MNHEY and CDR2 SVGAGI. The V end lost 6 bases, the J end lost 2 bases, and 11 bases lay between the germline ends. CDR3 length: 14 residues. CDR3 DNA sequence: TGTGCCAGCAGCCCTCTCAGTGGCAATCAGCCCCAGCATTTT. Translating it yields CASSPLSGNQPQHF.

This clone appeared once. The gene calls are TRBV18 and TRBJ1-1; no clear D gene. The germline gives CDR1 KGHSH, CDR2 LQKENI. The CDR3 extends over 15 amino acids. V was clipped by 6 bases and J by 4 bases, with 18 bases between them. The CDR3 loop is CASSPFRVGSTEAFF. The CDR3 DNA sequence: TGTGCCAGCTCCCCCTTCCGGGTAGGGAGCACTGAAGCTTTCTTT. Looking up the rest from reference TRBV18 and TRBJ1-1 gives the full variable domain: NAGVMQNPRHLVRRRGQEARLRCSPMKGHSHVYWYRQLPEEGLKFMVYLQKENIIDESGMPKERFSAEFPKEGPSILRIQQVVRGDSAAYFCASSPFRVGSTEAFFGQGTRLTVV.

The chain carries TRBV10-3 and TRBJ2-7, with 10 positions matching TRBD2. V gave up 3 bases and J gave up 6 bases; unmatched junction bases: 5. CDR1 is ENHRY and CDR2 is SYGVKD in the germline V gene. This CDR3 comprises 14 residues. CDR3 protein: CAISEVEREGEQYV. The CDR3 coding sequence is TGTGCCATCAGTGAAGTAGAGCGGGAGGGCGAGCAGTACGTC.

The gene calls are TRBV4-1 and TRBJ1-2; the match to TRBD1 covers 7 bases. Per germline, CDR1 MGHRA and CDR2 YSYEKL. Trimming removed 1 base from V and 7 bases from J; junction bases left unmatched: 12. The CDR3 covers 16 residues. The chain's CDR3 is CASSQGGNRGSSGYTF. The DNA for the CDR3 is TGCGCCAGCAGCCAAGGGGGAAACAGGGGTAGTAGTGGCTACACCTTC.

The V call is TRBV27, the J call TRBJ2-5, with 7 positions matching TRBD2. Trimming took 3 bases from V and 5 from J; bases not matched to a gene: 6. The CDR3 has 14 amino acids. CDR1 is MNHEY, CDR2 SMNVEV, per germline (reference sequence). For the CDR3, the DNA is TGTGCCAGCAGTTTCCAGCGGGGAAGGGAGACCCAGTACTTC. This gives the protein CASSFQRGRETQYF.

The rearrangement uses TRBV30 and TRBJ2-5; possible D gene TRBD1, 5 bases. The germline V gene has CDR1 GTSNPN and CDR2 SVGIG (reference sequence). V dropped 0 bases and J dropped 4 bases, with 15 bases sitting between them. The CDR3 covers 15 residues. CDR3 sequence reads: CAWSVRQPGPETQYF. The CDR3 DNA reads TGTGCCTGGAGTGTAAGACAGCCCGGACCAGAGACCCAGTACTTC. The whole variable domain, remainder taken from reference TRBV30 and TRBJ2-5, is SQTIHQWPATLVQPVGSPLSLECTVEGTSNPNLYWYRQAAGRGLQLLFYSVGIGQISSEVPQNLSASRPQDRQFILSSKKLLLSDSGFYLCAWSVRQPGPETQYFGPGTRLLVL.

The V call is TRBV6-5, the J call TRBJ1-2; 8 bases are a match to TRBD1. The junction had 6 bases not matched to a gene; V was cut back by 8 bases and J by 4 bases. Germline V lookup: CDR1 MNHEY, CDR2 SVGAGI. The CDR3 is 13 residues long. In nucleotides, the CDR3 is TGTGCCAGCGCCACAGGGGGTCTCTATGGCTACACCTTC. Its translation is CASATGGLYGYTF.

This chain links TRBV5-1 with TRBJ1-4, with 8 bases aligning to TRBD1. Germline CDR1 SGHRS, CDR2 YFSETQ. Trimming at V came to 2 bases and at J to 8 bases, leaving 5 bases not matched to a gene. The CDR3 has 14 residues. The CDR3 is CASSFGQGREKLFF. CDR3 DNA sequence: TGCGCCAGCAGCTTTGGACAGGGTAGGGAAAAACTGTTTTTT.

The chain is built from TRBV28 and TRBJ1-2; 7 bases are a match to TRBD1. There are 17 residues in the CDR3. The V gene's germline CDR1 is MDHEN and CDR2 SYDVKM. After removal of 4 bases from V and 4 bases from J, the junction contained 15 bases not matched to a gene. The CDR3 region is CASSSGQSIGGGYGYTF. CDR3 sequence (DNA): TGTGCCAGCAGTTCGGGACAGAGCATAGGAGGTGGCTATGGCTACACCTTC.

This clone qualifies as medium-sized. The chain carries TRBV4-2 and TRBJ2-4; 7 bases are shared with TRBD2. J was trimmed by 2 bases and V by 0 bases; bases with no gene match: 4. Germline assignment: CDR1 LGHNA and CDR2 YNFKEQ. CDR3 length equals 16 residues. CDR3 sequence (DNA): TGTGCCAGCAGCCAAGATGGGGGGGAACCCAAAAACATTCAGTACTTC. The encoded protein is CASSQDGGEPKNIQYF.

The chain employs TRBV4-3 and TRBJ2-2, with D maybe TRBD1 (6 bases). Germline CDR1 LGHNA, CDR2 YSLEER. The V gene lost 6 bases and the J gene lost 3 bases, with 14 bases spanning the gap. The CDR3 covers 15 residues. The CDR3 sequence: CASRGAGDHTGELFF. DNA of the CDR3: TGCGCCAGCAGGGGGGCAGGGGACCACACCGGGGAGCTGTTTTTT.

This clone has a single count. The chain joins TRBV5-4 to TRBJ1-4, with 10 positions matching TRBD1. Per germline, CDR1 SGHNT and CDR2 YYREEE (reference sequence). The trim removed 4 bases at V and 7 bases at J, leaving 4 bases unmatched. The CDR3 spans 14 residues. CDR3 residues: CASSRGQGTEKLFF. The CDR3 region has the DNA TGTGCCAGCAGCCGGGGACAGGGGACTGAAAAACTGTTTTTT.

The chain carries TRBV19 and TRBJ2-1; 11 nucleotides line up with TRBD1. Germline CDR1 LNHDA, CDR2 SQIVND (reference sequence). V trimming: 3 bases; J trimming: 6 bases; junction bases outside the gene matches: 4. CDR3 length: 15 residues. The CDR3 DNA follows: TGTGCCAGTAGTATGCGGGACAGGGGGTTCAATGAGCAGTTCTTC. It encodes CASSMRDRGFNEQFF.

This clone occurred once. Here the CDR3 reads CASSPGTSGRDIQYF. DNA of the CDR3: TGTGCCAGCAGCCCCGGGACTAGCGGGAGGGACATTCAGTACTTC. V and J are TRBV5-6 and TRBJ2-4; 16 positions match TRBD2. Looked up from germline, CDR1 is SGHDT and CDR2 is YYEEEE. The junction had 3 bases not matched to a gene; V was cut back by 4 bases and J by 8 bases. The CDR3 sequence is 15 residues long.

The chain couples TRBV5-4 to TRBJ1-2; TRBD1 matches at 7 bases. The V segment lost 6 bases and the J segment 4 bases; nucleotides outside the gene matches: 9. Germline V gives CDR1 SGHNT, CDR2 YYREEE (reference sequence). CDR3 size: 14 residues. The CDR3 DNA reads TGTGCCAGCATCCTGGAACAGGGGACCTATGGCTACACCTTC. Translation: CASILEQGTYGYTF.

The V and J genes are TRBV7-9 and TRBJ2-4; 8 bases agree with TRBD1. The J segment lost 1 base and the V segment lost 1 base, leaving 0 bases of the junction unmatched. There are 15 residues in the CDR3. The germline gives CDR1 SEHNR, CDR2 FQNEAQ (reference sequence). The CDR3 DNA sequence: TGTGCCAGCAGCTTAGGACAGGGGGCCAAAAACATTCAGTACTTC. Encoded protein: CASSLGQGAKNIQYF.